What follows describes a single T cell receptor (beta chain). The data were produced by immunoSEQ multiplex PCR, yet TCRdb's version contains in-frame clones alone and is incomplete. The repertoire holds some 120,000 clones, with 92% as singletons. This entry comes from a study of T cell responses to AZD1222 COVID-19 vaccine. In the study overall: Analyses pooled second doses at about 4 or about 12 weeks.

The CDR3 covers 17 residues. Per germline, CDR1 LNHNV and CDR2 YYDKDF (reference sequence). V was shortened by 0 bases and J by 0 bases, with 14 bases between the two germline ends. The V gene is TRBV15, the J gene TRBJ1-2; no reliable D call. The clonotype comes from an adult in good health. Source: peripheral blood, taken on day 0 of AZD1222 vaccination. CDR3 bases: TGTGCCACCAGCAGAGATGGAGGAAGGACTTCTAACTATGGCTACACCTTC. This gives the protein CATSRDGGRTSNYGYTF.